Following are 16 T cell receptor beta chains from one sample sequenced in a study of blood T cell repertoires in COVID-19. Libraries were prepared by immunoSEQ multiplex PCR; TCRdb keeps only in-frame clonotypes and omits some of them. This sample has approximately 99,000 clones, with roughly 78% found just once. Material: peripheral blood. These receptors were taken from a woman of 80 years or more with active or convalescent COVID-19.

This clone was observed a few times. The chain combines TRBV19 with TRBJ2-7; D might be TRBD2 (5 bases). The CDR3 has 13 residues. Deletions cut 3 bases from V and 5 bases from J, with 11 bases between. Germline CDR1 and CDR2: LNHDA and SQIVND (reference sequence). DNA of the CDR3: TGTGCCAGTAGTATCCCCGGGAATAACGAGCAGTACTTC. Residues: CASSIPGNNEQYF.

The V gene is TRBV5-5, the J gene TRBJ2-7; D is undetermined. Trimming removed 3 bases from V and 4 bases from J, with 5 bases in between. Per germline, CDR1 SGHKS and CDR2 YYEKEE (reference sequence). The CDR3 loop spans 11 amino acids. The DNA for the CDR3 is TGTGCCAGCAGCTCTCTTTACGAGCAGTACTTC. Translating it yields CASSSLYEQYF.

This CDR3 reads CASSPIGGRAEAFF. The DNA for the CDR3 is TGTGCCAGCAGTCCAATCGGGGGGAGGGCTGAAGCTTTCTTT. This rearrangement joins TRBV25-1 to TRBJ1-1, with D maybe TRBD1 (5 bases). Trimming took off 5 bases at V and 6 bases at J, with 16 bases between the two ends. The CDR3 is 14 residues long. CDR1 is MGHDK and CDR2 is SYGVNS in the germline V gene.

A single count supports this clone. The CDR3, as DNA: TGTGCCAGCAGCATTCGGGTAACGGGGACCCAGTACTTC. It yields the protein CASSIRVTGTQYF. This chain uses TRBV11-3 with TRBJ2-5, with no clear D. Trimming left V 5 bases short and J 7 bases short, with 14 bases between. This CDR3 is 13 amino acids long. From germline, CDR1 is SGHNT and CDR2 YENEEA.

This sequence joins TRBV7-9 and TRBJ1-2; possibly TRBD1 for D (5 bases). This CDR3 contains 14 residues. Trimming pared 4 bases from V and 4 bases from J, leaving 13 bases between. From germline, CDR1 is SEHNR and CDR2 FQNEAQ (reference sequence). This CDR3 is CASSWTGDSYGYTF. The CDR3 DNA reads TGTGCCAGCAGCTGGACCGGGGACTCCTATGGCTACACCTTC.

The chain joins TRBV5-1 to TRBJ2-7; a weak D match, TRBD2 (5 bases). The CDR3 length is 15 residues. Trimming shortened V by 0 bases and J by 3 bases, and 13 bases separated the two germline ends. Germline CDR1 SGHRS, CDR2 YFSETQ. CDR3 protein: CASSLGPGDHYEQYF. Here the CDR3 DNA reads TGCGCCAGCAGCTTGGGACCCGGGGATCACTACGAGCAGTACTTC.

The gene calls are TRBV5-1 and TRBJ2-3; 12 bases fit TRBD2. V gave up 3 bases and J gave up 5 bases; unmatched junction bases: 7. Germline V gene data show CDR1 as SGHRS and CDR2 as YFSETQ. The length of the CDR3 is 16 residues. The CDR3 DNA sequence: TGCGCCAGCAGCTCATCCCAACTAGCGGGAGGAGATACGCAGTATTTT. Translation gives CASSSSQLAGGDTQYF. The full variable domain, its missing parts supplied by reference TRBV5-1 and TRBJ2-3, is KAGVTQTPRYLIKTRGQQVTLSCSPISGHRSVSWYQQTPGQGLQFLFEYFSETQRNKGNFPGRFSGRQFSNSRSEMNVSTLELGDSALYLCASSSSQLAGGDTQYFGPGTRLTVL.

This clone was seen only a few times. The V call is TRBV28, the J call TRBJ1-5; 8 bases agree with TRBD1. In germline, CDR1 is MDHEN, CDR2 SYDVKM. The CDR3 sequence is 15 residues long. V gave up 5 bases and J gave up 2 bases; unmatched junction bases: 5. In nucleotides, the CDR3 is TGTGCCAGCAGTCCGGACAGGGTCGGCAATCAGCCCCAGCATTTT. Protein product: CASSPDRVGNQPQHF.

The chain carries TRBV28 and TRBJ2-5; TRBD1 is a possible D gene (8 bases). The CDR3 has 15 residues. Germline CDR1 and CDR2: MDHEN and SYDVKM. The ends were cut back, 7 bases at V and 2 bases at J, with 17 bases in the middle. This CDR3 reads CASKKQGEGQETQYF. The CDR3 nucleotides read TGTGCCAGCAAAAAACAGGGGGAGGGGCAAGAGACCCAGTACTTC.

This chain joins TRBV6-5 and TRBJ1-5; D ambiguous. V shed 6 bases and J shed 5 bases, with 17 bases lying between them. Germline lookup yields CDR1 MNHEY and CDR2 SVGAGI. The CDR3 sequence is 15 residues long. The DNA of the CDR3 is TGTGCCAGCAGGACGGAGGTAGGAGATTATCAGCCCCAGCATTTT. This translates into CASRTEVGDYQPQHF.

The chain carries TRBV9 and TRBJ1-2, with no clear D. The CDR3 runs to 15 residues. The germline V and J ends were trimmed by 4 bases and 4 bases, with 17 bases remaining between them. Germline V lookup: CDR1 SGDLS, CDR2 YYNGEE. The CDR3 is CASSRDSSTSYGYTF. The CDR3 DNA reads TGTGCCAGCAGCCGTGACTCCAGTACTTCCTATGGCTACACCTTC.

This clone was counted ten times or more. This chain links TRBV19 with TRBJ2-7, with TRBD2 matching over 7 bases. Germline CDR1 LNHDA, CDR2 SQIVND (reference sequence). The CDR3 loop spans 12 amino acids. Trimming removed 6 bases from V and 6 bases from J; junction bases left unmatched: 5. The CDR3 region is CASSELAGEQYF. In nucleotides, the CDR3 is TGTGCCAGTAGCGAATTAGCGGGCGAGCAGTACTTC.

The chain uses TRBV11-1 and TRBJ2-3; 9 nucleotides agree with TRBD1. J lost 5 bases, V lost 4 bases, and 7 bases had no gene match. The CDR3 is 15 residues long. Looked up from germline, CDR1 is SGHAT and CDR2 is FQDESV (reference sequence). The CDR3 nucleotides read TGTGCCAGCAGCTCTCGGGACAGGGTTAAAGATACGCAGTATTTT. Encoded protein: CASSSRDRVKDTQYF.

This chain joins TRBV2 and TRBJ2-2, with 12 bases matching TRBD2. Germline CDR1 is SNHLY and CDR2 is FYNNEI. V lost 5 bases and J lost 6; bases outside the gene matches: 7. This CDR3 comprises 16 residues. For the CDR3, the DNA is TGTGCCAGCAGTTTGTCTAGCGGGAGGGCAGCCGGGGAGCTGTTTTTT. Residues: CASSLSSGRAAGELFF.

A remark on this clone: At one end, the junction sequence differs from germline, possibly due to a read error. The J gene is TRBJ1-2, the V gene TRBV7-3; TRBD1 aligns across 12 bases. Germline V gene lookup returns CDR1 SGHTA and CDR2 FQGTGA. The CDR3 loop spans 16 amino acids. The CDR3 DNA sequence: TGTGCCAGCAGCCCCGTCCCTGGGACAGGGGGCAGAGGTATCTCCTTC. It yields the protein CASSPVPGTGGRGISF.

The chain combines TRBV11-1 with TRBJ2-1, with 9 bases identical to TRBD2. The CDR3 contains 16 residues. Looked up from germline, CDR1 is SGHAT and CDR2 is FQDESV (reference sequence). With 8 bases clipped from V and 4 bases from J, the junction kept 12 bases outside the gene matches. The CDR3 sequence: CASLGPTSGKYNEQFF. DNA for the CDR3: TGTGCCAGCTTGGGGCCGACTAGCGGAAAATACAATGAGCAGTTCTTC.